This T cell receptor beta chain was captured by sequencing in a study of Graves' ophthalmopathy and Graves' hyperthyroidism. The overall study: Investigators collected peripheral blood at initial diagnosis, before any treatment was given. Study-wide results and caveats: Blood also harbored most expanded thyroid clonotypes above 0.001 frequency. Sensitivity of 87.88% and specificity of less than 82% were achieved when a 13-signature model separated ophthalmopathy from stable hyperthyroidism.

The CDR3 covers 15 residues. Germline V gene sequence: CDR1 MNHNS, CDR2 SASEGT. J gave up 1 base and V 5 bases, and 6 bases lay outside the gene matches. A word on this clonotype: Its cognate antigen is unknown.

As the template, RNA transcripts were used to amplify TCR beta CDR3 regions. RT-PCR in the first round used HTBI primers; a second-round multiplex PCR followed. TCRdb processed the multiplex PCR reads anew with MiXCR; each CDR3 protein has one entry. Here the sample spans 350,000 to 400,000 distinct CDR3 sequences, approximately 20% being singletons. The diagnostic workup employed clinical symptoms, serum thyroxine, TRAb, thyroid ultrasound and orbital computed tomography. The source is a woman under 30 with Graves' ophthalmopathy. The chain recombines TRBV6-1 with TRBJ1-1; TRBD1 matches 8 bases. The sequenced material came from peripheral blood. CDR3 sequence reads: CASSRTGSRNTEAFF. CDR3 nucleotides: TGTGCCAGCAGTCGGACAGGGAGTAGGAACACTGAAGCTTTCTTT.